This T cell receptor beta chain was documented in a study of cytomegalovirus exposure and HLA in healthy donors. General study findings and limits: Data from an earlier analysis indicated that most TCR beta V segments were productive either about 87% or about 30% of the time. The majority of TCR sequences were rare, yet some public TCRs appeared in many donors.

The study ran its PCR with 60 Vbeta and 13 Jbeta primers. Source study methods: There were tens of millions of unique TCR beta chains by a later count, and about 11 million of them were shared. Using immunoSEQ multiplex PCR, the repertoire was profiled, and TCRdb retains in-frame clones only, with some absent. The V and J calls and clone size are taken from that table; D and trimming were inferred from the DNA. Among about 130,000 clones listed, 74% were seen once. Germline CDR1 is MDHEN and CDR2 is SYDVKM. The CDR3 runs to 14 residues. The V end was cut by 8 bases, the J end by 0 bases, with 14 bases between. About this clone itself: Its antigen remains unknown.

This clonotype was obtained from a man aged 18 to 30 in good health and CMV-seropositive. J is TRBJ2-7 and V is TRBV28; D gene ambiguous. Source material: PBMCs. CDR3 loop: CASDDPSSSYEQYF. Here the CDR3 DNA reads TGTGCCAGCGATGACCCCTCTAGCTCCTACGAGCAGTACTTC.